The clone carrying this TCR beta chain came up once. Measured with immunoSEQ multiplex PCR; TCRdb has only the in-frame clones, and not every one. This sample has some 1.5 million clones, with approximately 98% found just once. The data stem from a study of shared clonotypes between healthy human individuals. The CDR3 sequence is 14 residues long. The germline V gene encodes CDR1 SGDLS and CDR2 YYNGEE. V dropped 0 bases and J dropped 7 bases, with 10 bases sitting between them. The sequence was collected from a man aged 25 to 45 in good health. The sample comprised naive CD4+ T cells sorted from blood. Subset here: CD45RA+ positively selected. This rearrangement joins TRBV9 to TRBJ2-2, with D tentatively TRBD1 (6 bases). The CDR3 loop reads CASSVVGGGGELFF. CDR3 bases: TGTGCCAGCAGCGTAGTAGGGGGTGGCGGGGAGCTGTTTTTT.